Shown below are 16 T cell receptor beta chains from a single sample sequenced in a study of blood T cell repertoires in COVID-19 (dated by TCRdb to about 2020). Library generation was performed with the immunoSEQ multiplex PCR assay. This immuneACCESS table, as held by TCRdb, lists in-frame sequences with V and J called but not all clones. Of the missing ones, under half trace to an unresolved V gene in checked studies; the others have no known cause. The sample has approximately 120,000 clones on record, 60% to 80% of them singletons. 5.5% to 7.5% of the sample belongs to the ten largest clones. Sequenced sample: peripheral blood. These receptors were collected from a man older than 75 with COVID-19, enrolled during active disease.

The V call is TRBV21-1, the J call TRBJ1-1; TRBD1 reflects the table's D call only, with no check against the DNA. TRBV21-1 is termed a pseudogene. The length of the CDR3 is 12 residues. The CDR3 loop reads CASSRGASAAFF. The CDR3 DNA reads as TGTGCCAGCAGCCGTGGGGCCTCCGCAGCTTTCTTT.

The V and J genes are TRBV25-1 and TRBJ2-1, with 9 bases fitting TRBD1. CDR3 length: 15 amino acids. Trimming cost V 3 bases and J 9 bases; bases outside gene matches: 9. Germline assignment: CDR1 MGHDK and CDR2 SYGVNS. CDR3 sequence reads: CASSDLQGAEGEQFF. CDR3 coding DNA: TGTGCCAGCAGTGATTTACAGGGGGCTGAGGGTGAGCAGTTCTTC.

This clone was recorded once. The chain employs TRBV7-2 and TRBJ2-7, with 8 bases that match TRBD2. The V gene end was trimmed by 2 bases and the J gene end by 4 bases; junction bases not matched to a gene: 7. The CDR3 runs to 15 residues. The V gene's germline CDR1 is SGHTA and CDR2 FQGNSA. Here the CDR3 reads CASSLTGGGVYEQYF. The CDR3 coding sequence is TGTGCCAGCAGCTTAACGGGAGGGGGTGTTTACGAGCAGTACTTC.

The chain is built from TRBV19 and TRBJ1-3, with 7 bases aligning to TRBD1. The J segment lost 3 bases and the V segment lost 5 bases, leaving 7 bases of the junction unmatched. Germline V CDR1 and CDR2: LNHDA, SQIVND (reference sequence). The CDR3 sequence is 15 residues long. DNA of the CDR3: TGTGCCAGTAGTCCCCGAGGGGGCATTGGAAACACCATATATTTT. This codes for CASSPRGGIGNTIYF.

This clone came up a few times. The rearrangement links TRBV5-1 to TRBJ1-1; weak D call: TRBD1 (5 bases). CDR3 size: 14 residues. Trimming stripped 3 bases from V and 3 bases from J, with 12 bases between. Germline V gene sequence: CDR1 SGHRS, CDR2 YFSETQ. The CDR3 DNA follows: TGCGCCAGCAGCTCGGCCACGGGGGACACTGAAGCTTTCTTT. Its protein is CASSSATGDTEAFF.

The sample holds many counts of this clone. The sample contains more than one DNA sequence encoding this CDR3. The V and J genes are TRBV3-1 (or the pseudogene TRBV3-2) and TRBJ1-5; D is unclear. From germline, CDR1 is LGHDT and CDR2 YNNKEL (reference sequence). This CDR3 is 13 amino acids long. V was trimmed by 1 base and J by 7 bases, leaving 8 bases between them. In nucleotides, the CDR3 is TGTGCCAGCAGCCAAGGGTTGGGCCAGCCCCAGCATTTT. Encoded protein: CASSQGLGQPQHF.

The V gene is TRBV10-2, the J gene TRBJ2-7; 11 bases are shared with TRBD1. V gave up 6 bases and J gave up 5 bases; unmatched junction bases: 3. The CDR3 has 13 amino acids. The germline gives CDR1 WSHSY, CDR2 SAAADI. The CDR3 loop reads CASRGTGGNEQYF. Written as DNA, the CDR3 is TGCGCCAGCAGAGGGACAGGGGGGAACGAGCAGTACTTC.

The CDR3 protein is CASSVSGLATGELFF. The CDR3, as DNA: TGCGCCAGCAGCGTGTCGGGACTAGCCACCGGGGAGCTGTTTTTT. The chain couples TRBV5-1 to TRBJ2-2; 9 nucleotides align to TRBD2. The CDR3 is 15 amino acids. With 4 bases clipped from V and 4 bases from J, the junction kept 5 bases outside the gene matches. CDR1 is SGHRS, CDR2 YFSETQ, per germline.

The chain joins TRBV18 to TRBJ1-5; tentative D call: TRBD1 (5 bases). V lost 4 bases and J 2 bases, leaving 15 bases between the germline ends. Germline CDR1 is KGHSH and CDR2 is LQKENI. The CDR3 is 16 residues long. The CDR3 nucleotides are TGTGCCAGCTCACGAGGGGAGGCCTGGGGCAATCAGCCCCAGCATTTT. Protein sequence: CASSRGEAWGNQPQHF.

This clone was seen just once. The chain links TRBV18 to TRBJ2-2, with 10 nucleotides matching TRBD2. V shed 1 base, J shed 7 bases, and the junction held 6 bases outside the gene matches. This CDR3 is 16 amino acids long. Per the germline V gene, CDR1 is KGHSH and CDR2 is LQKENI. CDR3 in DNA: TGTGCCAGCTCACCACTCCTAGCGGGAGACGGCGGGGAGCTGTTTTTT. It yields the protein CASSPLLAGDGGELFF.

The CDR3 loop is CASSSGTLAGAYEQYF. CDR3 DNA sequence: TGTGCCAGCAGCTCGGGGACCTTAGCGGGAGCCTACGAGCAGTACTTC. The V call is TRBV11-3, the J call TRBJ2-7; TRBD2 matches at 9 bases. From germline, CDR1 is SGHNT and CDR2 YENEEA. The CDR3 covers 16 residues. The V and J ends lost 4 bases and 2 bases, in that order; junction bases with no gene match: 9.

The chain links TRBV5-1 to TRBJ1-1, with D uncertain. The germline V gene encodes CDR1 SGHRS and CDR2 YFSETQ. The V and J ends lost 2 bases and 2 bases respectively, with 7 bases between them. This CDR3 has 13 amino acids. The CDR3 DNA sequence: TGCGCCAGCAGCTTTGTTCTCAACACTGAAGCTTTCTTT. It encodes CASSFVLNTEAFF.

A few counts support this clone. The chain is built from TRBV28 and TRBJ1-2, with D possibly matching TRBD1 (6 bases). This CDR3 region has 17 residues. From germline, CDR1 is MDHEN and CDR2 SYDVKM. The germline V and J ends were trimmed by 2 bases and 8 bases, with 24 bases remaining between them. The CDR3 DNA reads as TGTGCCAGCAGTTTAGCCCATGGCGGCAGGGGCCGCCGAGGCTACACCTTC. Protein product: CASSLAHGGRGRRGYTF.

The sample holds one count of this clone. The chain combines TRBV7-9 with TRBJ2-1, with TRBD1 matching over 7 bases. The germline CDR1 and CDR2 sequences are SEHNR and FQNEAQ (reference sequence). There are 15 residues in the CDR3. The junction had 5 bases not matched to a gene; V was cut back by 1 base and J by 5 bases. This CDR3 reads CASSLEGQTNNEQFF. The CDR3 region has the DNA TGTGCCAGCAGCTTAGAGGGACAGACTAACAATGAGCAGTTCTTC.

J is TRBJ2-5 and V is TRBV28, with D possibly matching TRBD2 (6 bases). Trimming pared 1 base from V and 6 bases from J, leaving 27 bases between. The germline gives CDR1 MDHEN, CDR2 SYDVKM. CDR3 size: 19 residues. The DNA of the CDR3 is TGTGCCAGCAGTTTATCCACCACTACTAGCCCCTTTATTAAAAAGACCCAGTACTTC. It yields the protein CASSLSTTTSPFIKKTQYF.

The rearrangement joins TRBV7-2 to TRBJ2-2; D remains unclear. Germline CDR1 SGHTA, CDR2 FQGNSA. The ends were cut back, 5 bases at V and 8 bases at J, with 12 bases in the middle. The CDR3 contains 13 residues. The CDR3 here is CASSSTTLGELFF. In DNA form, the CDR3 reads TGTGCCAGCAGCAGTACAACGCTGGGGGAGCTGTTTTTT.